Shown below are 13 T cell receptor beta chains from a single sample sequenced in a study of blood T cells in healthy people across ages. A sample-barcoded 5' primer and a J-beta primer mix were used in a second PCR of about 7 to 12 cycles. TCRdb reprocessed the 5' RACE reads with MiXCR, giving one entry per CDR3 protein. The sample yields roughly 1.9 million distinct CDR3 sequences, about 39% seen once. Source material: blood. The receptor source for this set is a human donor in good health.

This clonotype was observed a few times. V gene TRBV4-3 combines with J gene TRBJ2-5; D is perhaps TRBD1 or TRBD2 (5 bases each). The CDR3 runs 16 residues. The germline V gene encodes CDR1 LGHNA and CDR2 YSLEER. V gave up 1 base and J gave up 5 bases, with 17 bases separating them. The CDR3, as DNA: TGCGCCAGCAGCCAAGGGAGAGACTACCCAGGGGAGACCCAGTACTTC. Translation gives CASSQGRDYPGETQYF.

This clonotype was counted between two and nine times. The V call is TRBV5-1, the J call TRBJ2-1; D may be TRBD1 (6 bases). The germline V and J ends were trimmed by 0 bases and 6 bases, with 13 bases remaining between them. The CDR3 is 15 residues long. Germline CDR1 reads SGHRS; CDR2 reads YFSETQ. CDR3: CASSLDRDYLNEQFF. CDR3 bases: TGCGCCAGCAGCTTGGACAGGGATTATCTCAATGAGCAGTTCTTC.

This clonotype has a count of ten or more. The V gene is TRBV7-9, the J gene TRBJ2-6; TRBD1 matches 8 bases. Trimming took 6 bases from V and 2 from J; bases not matched to a gene: 6. CDR1 is SEHNR and CDR2 is FQNEAQ in the germline V gene (reference sequence). This CDR3 is built from 16 residues. The CDR3 reads CASSLAGGAGANVLTF. The CDR3 nucleotides are TGTGCCAGCAGTTTGGCAGGGGGCGCTGGGGCCAACGTCCTGACTTTC.

The chain couples TRBV20-1 to TRBJ2-4, with D tentatively TRBD2 (5 bases). The V gene's germline CDR1 is DFQATT and CDR2 SNEGSKA (reference sequence). V lost 0 bases and J lost 13, with 10 bases in between. The CDR3 consists of 11 residues. The CDR3 protein is CSAREDWEQYF. CDR3 DNA: TGCAGTGCTAGAGAGGACTGGGAGCAGTACTTC.

This clonotype appeared a few times. The genes are TRBV6-5 and TRBJ2-2; the D gene is possibly TRBD2 (6 bases). Germline loops: CDR1 MNHEY, CDR2 SVGAGI. This CDR3 is 15 amino acids long. V was shortened by 2 bases and J by 5 bases, with 12 bases between the two germline ends. Here the CDR3 reads CASSYPRGGTGELFF. CDR3 nucleotide sequence: TGTGCCAGCAGTTACCCGCGGGGAGGTACCGGGGAGCTGTTTTTT.

The V gene is TRBV12-3 or TRBV12-4, the J gene TRBJ1-6; D uncertain. The CDR3 is 12 residues long. V was trimmed by 4 bases and J by 11 bases, leaving 9 bases between them. CDR3 coding DNA: TGTGCCAGCAGTTCCGGGCACACACCCCTCCACTTT. Amino acids: CASSSGHTPLHF.

V and J are TRBV29-1 and TRBJ1-2, with 7 bases matching TRBD1. V lost 7 bases to trimming and J lost 0 bases; unmatched junction nucleotides: 8. The germline gives CDR1 SQVTM, CDR2 ANQGSEA. This CDR3 comprises 14 residues. CDR3 nucleotide sequence: TGCAGCGCCAAATCCGGGACAGCTAACTATGGCTACACCTTC. The encoded protein is CSAKSGTANYGYTF. The full variable domain, its missing parts supplied by reference TRBV29-1 and TRBJ1-2, is SAVISQKPSRDICQRGTSLTIQCQVDSQVTMMFWYRQQPGQSLTLIATANQGSEATYESGFVIDKFPISRPNLTFSTLTVSNMSPEDSSIYLCSAKSGTANYGYTFGSGTRLTVV.

This clonotype was counted only a few times. The rearrangement uses TRBV5-1 and TRBJ1-6; a weak D match, TRBD1 (5 bases). Germline CDR1 SGHRS, CDR2 YFSETQ. The CDR3 runs to 15 residues. V lost 0 bases and J lost 3, with 7 bases in between. The CDR3 loop reads CASSLGDSYNSPLHF. As DNA, the CDR3 is TGCGCCAGCAGCTTGGGTGACAGCTATAATTCACCCCTCCACTTT.

The chain links TRBV6-5 to TRBJ1-5, with D possibly being TRBD1 (5 bases). V lost 5 bases and J lost 10, with 12 bases in between. CDR1 and CDR2 (germline): MNHEY, SVGAGI. This CDR3 is built from 12 residues. The CDR3 coding sequence is TGTGCCAGCAGTGGGAGGGACGGTCCCCAGCATTTT. Residues: CASSGRDGPQHF.

This clonotype is a singleton in its sample. The DNA for the CDR3 is TGTGCCAGTAGTCCCCCCGGGACAGGGGGACGCCTCAATGAGCAGTTCTTC. Amino acid sequence: CASSPPGTGGRLNEQFF. The chain employs TRBV28 and TRBJ2-1; 11 positions match TRBD1. In germline, CDR1 is MDHEN, CDR2 SYDVKM. The CDR3 extends over 17 amino acids. Trimming cost V 9 bases and J 6 bases; bases outside gene matches: 16.

The V and J genes are TRBV29-1 and TRBJ1-2; the D is unclear. This CDR3 is built from 13 residues. Germline values: CDR1 SQVTM, CDR2 ANQGSEA. With 3 bases removed from V and 5 bases from J, the gap between germline ends came to 13 bases. This CDR3 is CSVDEVRGYGYTF. The CDR3 bases are TGCAGCGTTGACGAGGTCCGCGGGTATGGCTACACCTTC.

V is TRBV28 and J is TRBJ2-1; 8 bases line up with TRBD1. TRBJ2-7 explains the end of the DNA better; the J call may be wrong. The CDR3 consists of 15 residues. From germline, CDR1 is MDHEN and CDR2 SYDVKM. This CDR3 reads CASKEDRVNYNEQYF. Written as DNA, the CDR3 is TGTGCCAGCAAAGAGGACAGGGTCAACTACAATGAGCAGTACTTC.

The chain joins TRBV29-1 to TRBJ1-1; no clear D. Germline V gives CDR1 SQVTM, CDR2 ANQGSEA. The V end lost 4 bases, the J end lost 6 bases, and 9 bases lay between the germline ends. This CDR3 contains 11 residues. The CDR3 DNA reads as TGCAGCGTTGGTAATACGGCTGAAGCTTTCTTT. Translation gives CSVGNTAEAFF. Supplemented by reference TRBV29-1 and TRBJ1-1, the full variable domain reads SAVISQKPSRDICQRGTSLTIQCQVDSQVTMMFWYRQQPGQSLTLIATANQGSEATYESGFVIDKFPISRPNLTFSTLTVSNMSPEDSSIYLCSVGNTAEAFFGQGTRLTVV.